This entry lists 19 T cell receptor beta chains sequenced from one sample in a study of OX40 agonist ivuxolimab in advanced cancers. Sequencing was performed with immunoSEQ multiplex PCR; in TCRdb, only in-frame clones are kept and a portion is missing. The sample has tens of thousands of clones; about 91% are singletons. Sequencing was performed on CD4+ or CD8+ T cells sorted from blood, taken in a trial of the OX40 agonist ivuxolimab. All receptors come from an adult with an advanced solid tumor such as melanoma, head and neck, liver or kidney cancer.

This clone was detected only once. This chain connects TRBV9 to TRBJ2-3; no clear D gene. Trimming took 2 bases from V and 6 from J, leaving 22 bases between them. The CDR3 loop spans 17 amino acids. The germline gives CDR1 SGDLS, CDR2 YYNGEE. CDR3: CASSVGSVRPEWDTQYF. The CDR3 DNA sequence: TGTGCCAGCAGCGTTGGCAGCGTACGTCCCGAATGGGATACGCAGTATTTT.

V is TRBV5-1 and J is TRBJ2-3, with D perhaps matching TRBD2 (6 bases). The CDR3 spans 15 residues. Trimming shortened V by 3 bases and J by 1 base, and 12 bases separated the two germline ends. Germline V gives CDR1 SGHRS, CDR2 YFSETQ. The CDR3 coding sequence is TGCGCCAGCAGCTGGAGGGTCCCCCGCACAGATACGCAGTATTTT. This translates into CASSWRVPRTDTQYF. The entire variable domain, with the rest obtained from reference TRBV5-1 and TRBJ2-3, is as follows: KAGVTQTPRYLIKTRGQQVTLSCSPISGHRSVSWYQQTPGQGLQFLFEYFSETQRNKGNFPGRFSGRQFSNSRSEMNVSTLELGDSALYLCASSWRVPRTDTQYFGPGTRLTVL.

This chain connects TRBV28 to TRBJ2-1, with D possibly being TRBD2 (5 bases). Deletions cut 5 bases from V and 0 bases from J, with 14 bases between. Germline assignment: CDR1 MDHEN and CDR2 SYDVKM. The CDR3 has 16 amino acids. CDR3 bases: TGTGCCAGCAGTCCCCCCCTTGGGAGCTCCTACAATGAGCAGTTCTTC. This encodes CASSPPLGSSYNEQFF. The entire variable domain, with the rest obtained from reference TRBV28 and TRBJ2-1, is as follows: DVKVTQSSRYLVKRTGEKVFLECVQDMDHENMFWYRQDPGLGLRLIYFSYDVKMKEKGDIPEGYSVSREKKERFSLILESASTNQTSMYLCASSPPLGSSYNEQFFGPGTRLTVL.

V gene TRBV11-3 combines with J gene TRBJ2-3; tentatively, D is TRBD1 or TRBD2 (5 bases each). The CDR3 loop spans 14 amino acids. The germline gives CDR1 SGHNT, CDR2 YENEEA. The V end was cut by 1 base, the J end by 1 base, with 6 bases between. The CDR3 coding sequence is TGTGCCAGCAGCTTAGGAGGGGGCACAGATACGCAGTATTTT. It translates to CASSLGGGTDTQYF.

V usage is TRBV4-2 and J usage is TRBJ2-2; D is uncertain. The germline V gene has CDR1 LGHNA and CDR2 YNFKEQ. V was trimmed by 7 bases and J by 0 bases, leaving 9 bases between them. The CDR3 is made up of 14 amino acids. CDR3 DNA sequence: TGTGCCAGCACCTTGGAGACGAACACCGGGGAGCTGTTTTTT. This encodes CASTLETNTGELFF.

With regard to this clone: The same CDR3 is also encoded by other DNA sequences in this sample. V and J are TRBV29-1 and TRBJ1-1; D gene uncertain. The CDR3 is made up of 11 amino acids. Between the trimmed V and J ends, which lost 3 bases and 0 bases, there was a span of 2 bases. Germline loops: CDR1 SQVTM, CDR2 ANQGSEA. CDR3 sequence (DNA): TGCAGCGTTGAGATGAACACTGAAGCTTTCTTT. Translation gives CSVEMNTEAFF. Combining the CDR3 with reference TRBV29-1 and TRBJ1-1 gives the whole variable domain SAVISQKPSRDICQRGTSLTIQCQVDSQVTMMFWYRQQPGQSLTLIATANQGSEATYESGFVIDKFPISRPNLTFSTLTVSNMSPEDSSIYLCSVEMNTEAFFGQGTRLTVV.

This chain uses TRBV19 with TRBJ2-1; D might be TRBD2 (6 bases). The CDR3 has 15 residues. Germline CDR1 and CDR2: LNHDA and SQIVND (reference sequence). V dropped 5 bases and J dropped 0 bases, with 11 bases sitting between them. The CDR3 sequence: CASSRGISSYNEQFF. CDR3 in DNA: TGTGCCAGTAGTCGGGGGATTAGCTCCTACAATGAGCAGTTCTTC.

The genes are TRBV28 and TRBJ2-7; TRBD1 agrees at 9 bases. The CDR3 consists of 15 residues. Per germline, CDR1 MDHEN and CDR2 SYDVKM. Trimming at V came to 6 bases and at J to 1 base, leaving 7 bases not matched to a gene. For the CDR3, the DNA is TGTGCCAGCAGCGAAGGGACAGGGCGATCCTACGAGCAGTACTTC. This translates into CASSEGTGRSYEQYF. Based on the CDR3 plus reference TRBV28 and TRBJ2-7, the full variable domain is DVKVTQSSRYLVKRTGEKVFLECVQDMDHENMFWYRQDPGLGLRLIYFSYDVKMKEKGDIPEGYSVSREKKERFSLILESASTNQTSMYLCASSEGTGRSYEQYFGPGTRLTVT.

The chain carries TRBV19 and TRBJ2-2; possibly TRBD1 for D (6 bases). Germline values: CDR1 LNHDA, CDR2 SQIVND (reference sequence). The CDR3 loop spans 13 amino acids. Trimming stripped 7 bases from V and 5 bases from J, with 11 bases between. CDR3 nucleotides: TGTGCCAGTACCACGGACAGAACCGGGGAGCTGTTTTTT. As protein: CASTTDRTGELFF.

The V call is TRBV9, the J call TRBJ1-2, with TRBD1 matching over 8 bases. Germline CDR1 is SGDLS and CDR2 is YYNGEE. J lost 7 bases, V lost 0 bases, and 5 bases had no gene match. There are 14 residues in the CDR3. The CDR3 DNA sequence: TGTGCCAGCAGCGTAGAAGGCAGGGGGCCTGGCTACACCTTC. This sequence encodes CASSVEGRGPGYTF.

The rearrangement uses TRBV5-1 and TRBJ2-5; D is unclear. Germline loops: CDR1 SGHRS, CDR2 YFSETQ. The V end lost 0 bases, the J end lost 4 bases, and 13 bases lay between the germline ends. This CDR3 is 15 amino acids long. This CDR3 is CASSLAGQSRETQYF. The CDR3 DNA reads as TGCGCCAGCAGCTTGGCGGGCCAAAGCCGAGAGACCCAGTACTTC.

The V and J genes are TRBV19 and TRBJ1-2; D is uncertain. CDR3 length: 13 amino acids. The V gene's germline CDR1 is LNHDA and CDR2 SQIVND (reference sequence). Trimming removed 0 bases at V and 4 bases at J, with 6 bases between. DNA of the CDR3: TGTGCCAGTAGTATAGAACAAGGCTATGGCTACACCTTC. It translates to CASSIEQGYGYTF.

This sequence joins TRBV27 and TRBJ1-5, with D possibly matching TRBD1 (6 bases). Looked up from germline, CDR1 is MNHEY and CDR2 is SMNVEV (reference sequence). The CDR3 spans 15 residues. Between the trimmed V and J ends, which lost 5 bases and 4 bases, there was a span of 15 bases. The CDR3 nucleotides read TGTGCCAGCAGTCGAGGAGGCGGACAGAATCAGCCCCAGCATTTT. This translates into CASSRGGGQNQPQHF.

V is TRBV27 and J is TRBJ2-7; D perhaps matches TRBD2 (5 bases). This CDR3 spans 11 amino acids. The germline V and J ends were trimmed by 11 bases and 2 bases, with 10 bases remaining between them. Germline values: CDR1 MNHEY, CDR2 SMNVEV (reference sequence). CDR3 nucleotide sequence: TGTGCCGCCGGGGAAACCTACGAGCAGTACTTC. Translation: CAAGETYEQYF.

The genes are TRBV19 and TRBJ1-5; TRBD1 might be the D (6 bases). This CDR3 has 16 residues. The germline gives CDR1 LNHDA, CDR2 SQIVND (reference sequence). V dropped 5 bases and J dropped 7 bases, with 21 bases sitting between them. CDR3 region: CASSSGGRANAQPQHF. The CDR3 nucleotides are TGTGCCAGTAGTTCGGGGGGCAGGGCCAACGCCCAGCCCCAGCATTTT.

The chain uses TRBV18 and TRBJ1-1; D call uncertain. This CDR3 has 14 residues. The V and J ends lost 6 bases and 6 bases respectively, with 17 bases between them. Germline V gene sequence: CDR1 KGHSH, CDR2 LQKENI. For the CDR3, the DNA is TGTGCCAGCTCTCCTTTGGAGGGCTTCTCTGAAGCTTTCTTT. Translated: CASSPLEGFSEAFF.

This CDR3 is CAWSVIGNTEAFF. CDR3 nucleotide sequence: TGTGCCTGGAGTGTAATTGGGAACACTGAAGCTTTCTTT. The V and J genes are TRBV30 and TRBJ1-1; D gene ambiguous. The CDR3 has 13 residues. V shed 0 bases and J shed 1 base, with 6 bases lying between them. Germline V lookup: CDR1 GTSNPN, CDR2 SVGIG (reference sequence).

The J gene is TRBJ1-1, the V gene TRBV4-2; D perhaps matches TRBD1 (5 bases). V was pared by 4 bases and J by 0 bases, with 12 bases between. This CDR3 contains 15 residues. Germline V gives CDR1 LGHNA, CDR2 YNFKEQ. CDR3 sequence (DNA): TGTGCCAGCAGCCCACAGGCAGGCCTGAACACTGAAGCTTTCTTT. It codes for CASSPQAGLNTEAFF.

This rearrangement joins TRBV7-6 to TRBJ2-5; D gene unclear. The V gene's germline CDR1 is SGHVS and CDR2 FNYEAQ. The CDR3 is 13 amino acids. The germline V and J ends were trimmed by 2 bases and 0 bases, with 4 bases remaining between them. The CDR3 DNA is TGTGCCAGCAGCTTACTCCACCAAGAGACCCAGTACTTC. Encoded protein: CASSLLHQETQYF.